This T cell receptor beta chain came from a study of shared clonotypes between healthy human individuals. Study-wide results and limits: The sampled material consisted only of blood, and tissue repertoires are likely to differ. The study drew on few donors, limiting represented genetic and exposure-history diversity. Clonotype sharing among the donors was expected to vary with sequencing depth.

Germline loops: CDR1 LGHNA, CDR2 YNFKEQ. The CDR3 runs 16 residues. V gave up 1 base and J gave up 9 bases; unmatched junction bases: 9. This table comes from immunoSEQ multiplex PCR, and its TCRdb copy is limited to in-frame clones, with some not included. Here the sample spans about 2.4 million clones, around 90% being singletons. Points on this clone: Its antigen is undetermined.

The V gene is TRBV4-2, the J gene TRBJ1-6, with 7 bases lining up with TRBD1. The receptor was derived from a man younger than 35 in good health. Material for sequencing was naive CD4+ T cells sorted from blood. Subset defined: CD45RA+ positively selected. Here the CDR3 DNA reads TGTGCCAGCAGCCAAGCCGCTTTAGGGGGCAGTTCACCCCTCCACTTT. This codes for CASSQAALGGSSPLHF.